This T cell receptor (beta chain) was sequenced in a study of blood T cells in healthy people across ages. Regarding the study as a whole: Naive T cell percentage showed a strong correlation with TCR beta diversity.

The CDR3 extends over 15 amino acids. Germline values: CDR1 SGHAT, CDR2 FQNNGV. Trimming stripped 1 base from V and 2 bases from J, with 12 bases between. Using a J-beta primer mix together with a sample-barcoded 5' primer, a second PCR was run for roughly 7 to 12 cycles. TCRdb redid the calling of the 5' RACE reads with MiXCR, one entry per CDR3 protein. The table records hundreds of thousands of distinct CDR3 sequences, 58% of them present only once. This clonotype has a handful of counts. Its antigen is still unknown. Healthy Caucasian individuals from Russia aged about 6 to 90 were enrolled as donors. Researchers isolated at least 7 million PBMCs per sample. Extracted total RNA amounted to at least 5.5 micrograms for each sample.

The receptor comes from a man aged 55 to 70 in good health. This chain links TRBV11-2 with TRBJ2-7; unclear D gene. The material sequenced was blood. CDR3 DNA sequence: TGTGCCAGCAGCTTAGGACCTCCCCAGGCCTACGAGCAGTACTTC. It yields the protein CASSLGPPQAYEQYF.